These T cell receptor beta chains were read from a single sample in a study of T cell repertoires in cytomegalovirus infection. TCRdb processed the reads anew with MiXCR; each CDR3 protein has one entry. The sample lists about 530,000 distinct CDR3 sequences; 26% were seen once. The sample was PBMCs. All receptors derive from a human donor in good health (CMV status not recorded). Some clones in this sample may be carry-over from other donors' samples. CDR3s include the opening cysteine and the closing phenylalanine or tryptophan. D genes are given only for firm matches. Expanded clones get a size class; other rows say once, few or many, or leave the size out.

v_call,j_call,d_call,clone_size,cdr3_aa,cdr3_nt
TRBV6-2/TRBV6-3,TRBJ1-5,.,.,CASRTYDRRSNQPQHF,TGTGCCAGCAGGACCTACGACAGAAGAAGCAATCAGCCCCAGCATTTT
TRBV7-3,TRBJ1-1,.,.,CASSLTDGEAFF,TGTGCCAGCAGCTTAACGGACGGTGAAGCTTTCTTT
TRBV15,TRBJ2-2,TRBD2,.,CATSNPGTRNTGELFF,TGTGCCACCAGCAACCCCGGGACTAGGAACACCGGGGAGCTGTTTTTT
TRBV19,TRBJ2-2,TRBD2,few,CASSIPPGGNTGELFF,TGTGCCAGTAGTATCCCTCCGGGAGGGAACACCGGGGAGCTGTTTTTT
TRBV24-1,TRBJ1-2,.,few,CATSDLGINYGYTF,TGTGCCACCAGTGATTTGGGGATCAACTATGGCTACACCTTC
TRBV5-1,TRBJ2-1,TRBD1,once,CASSQWDRGVNEQFF,TGCGCCAGCAGCCAGTGGGACAGGGGGGTCAATGAGCAGTTCTTC
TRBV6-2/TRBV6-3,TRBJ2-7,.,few,CASSRRTAGSYEQYF,TGTGCCAGCAGTAGGAGGACGGCGGGTAGCTACGAGCAGTACTTC
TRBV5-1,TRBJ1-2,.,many,CASSLVAGTNYGYTF,TGCGCCAGCAGCTTGGTAGCAGGAACTAACTATGGCTACACCTTC
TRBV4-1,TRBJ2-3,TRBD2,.,CASSLAGFPSTDTQYF,TGCGCCAGCAGCCTAGCGGGTTTCCCCAGCACAGATACGCAGTATTTT
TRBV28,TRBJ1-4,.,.,CASIMGVRTNEKLFF,TGTGCCAGCATAATGGGGGTACGGACTAATGAAAAACTGTTTTTT
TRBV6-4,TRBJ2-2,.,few,CASSEDAANTGELFF,TGTGCCAGCAGTGAAGACGCGGCGAACACCGGGGAGCTGTTTTTT
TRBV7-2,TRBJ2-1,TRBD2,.,CASSLTREGSYNEQFF,TGTGCCAGCAGCTTAACCCGGGAGGGTTCCTACAATGAGCAGTTCTTC
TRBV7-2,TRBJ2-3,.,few,CASSDGTTQYF,TGTGCCAGCAGCGATGGGACTACGCAGTATTTT
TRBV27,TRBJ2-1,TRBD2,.,CASGTSGFYNEQFF,TGTGCCAGCGGAACTAGCGGGTTCTACAATGAGCAGTTCTTC
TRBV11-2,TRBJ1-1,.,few,CASSLLRHDLSTEAFF,TGTGCCAGCAGCTTATTAAGGCACGATTTAAGCACTGAAGCTTTCTTT
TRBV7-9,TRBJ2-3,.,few,CASRRGAGSSDTQYF,TGTGCCAGCAGGAGGGGGGCCGGGAGCTCGGATACGCAGTATTTT
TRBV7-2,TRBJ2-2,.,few,CASRPPSSANTGELFF,TGTGCCAGCAGGCCCCCGAGTAGTGCGAACACCGGGGAGCTGTTTTTT
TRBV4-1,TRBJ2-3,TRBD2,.,CASTRLAGVVDTQYF,TGCGCCAGCACCAGACTAGCGGGAGTGGTAGATACGCAGTATTTT
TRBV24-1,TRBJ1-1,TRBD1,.,CATSAPTRTGRTEAFF,TGTGCCACCAGTGCCCCAACCCGGACAGGGCGGACTGAAGCTTTCTTT
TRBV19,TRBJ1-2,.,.,CASSGDWGTNYGYTF,TGTGCCAGTAGTGGGGATTGGGGGACTAACTATGGCTACACCTTC
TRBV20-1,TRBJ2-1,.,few,CSATPGRGGYNEQFF,TGCAGTGCAACCCCCGGCAGGGGGGGATACAATGAGCAGTTCTTC
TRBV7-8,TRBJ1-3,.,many,CASSFLQGGNTIYF,TGTGCCAGCAGCTTTTTACAGGGTGGAAACACCATATATTTT
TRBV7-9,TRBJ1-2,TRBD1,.,CASSPPLDRSYGYTF,TGTGCCAGCAGCCCCCCCTTGGACAGGTCCTATGGCTACACCTTC
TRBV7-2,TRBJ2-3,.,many,CASSSRGADTQYF,TGTGCCAGCAGCTCAAGGGGCGCAGATACGCAGTATTTT
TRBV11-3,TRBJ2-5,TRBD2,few,CASRGGGSETQYF,TGTGCCAGCCGGGGAGGCGGGAGTGAGACCCAGTACTTC
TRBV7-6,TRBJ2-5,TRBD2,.,CASSLELALVETQYF,TGTGCCAGCAGCTTAGAACTAGCGTTGGTGGAGACCCAGTACTTC
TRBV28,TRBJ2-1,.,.,CASTDLGGRYNEQFF,TGTGCCAGCACAGACCTCGGGGGGCGATACAATGAGCAGTTCTTC
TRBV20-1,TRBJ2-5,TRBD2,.,CSAPSLAAQETQYF,TGCAGTGCTCCATCACTAGCGGCTCAAGAGACCCAGTACTTC
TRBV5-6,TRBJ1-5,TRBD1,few,CASSRTGAVDQPQHF,TGTGCCAGCAGCCGGACAGGGGCGGTTGATCAGCCCCAGCATTTT
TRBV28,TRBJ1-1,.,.,CASSLTSDREPFF,TGTGCCAGCAGTTTAACTTCCGACCGTGAACCTTTCTTT